This T cell receptor (beta chain) was retrieved from a study of T cell changes during pregnancy in multiple sclerosis. This CDR3 is built from 16 residues. J gave up 4 bases and V 9 bases, and 18 bases lay outside the gene matches. TCRdb keeps only in-frame clones here, not all; method: immunoSEQ multiplex PCR. The table has tens of thousands of clones, about 93% seen once. This specimen was peripheral blood, taken in the first trimester of pregnancy. This rearrangement joins TRBV6-7 to TRBJ2-7, with 7 bases that match TRBD2. TRBV6-7 is an ORF for which the function is uncertain. The TCR originated in a female donor in good health, enrolled as a control in a pregnancy study. The CDR3 reads CASHGNGGGIVYEQYF. The CDR3 region has the DNA TGTGCCAGTCACGGAAACGGGGGAGGGATTGTTTACGAGCAGTACTTC.